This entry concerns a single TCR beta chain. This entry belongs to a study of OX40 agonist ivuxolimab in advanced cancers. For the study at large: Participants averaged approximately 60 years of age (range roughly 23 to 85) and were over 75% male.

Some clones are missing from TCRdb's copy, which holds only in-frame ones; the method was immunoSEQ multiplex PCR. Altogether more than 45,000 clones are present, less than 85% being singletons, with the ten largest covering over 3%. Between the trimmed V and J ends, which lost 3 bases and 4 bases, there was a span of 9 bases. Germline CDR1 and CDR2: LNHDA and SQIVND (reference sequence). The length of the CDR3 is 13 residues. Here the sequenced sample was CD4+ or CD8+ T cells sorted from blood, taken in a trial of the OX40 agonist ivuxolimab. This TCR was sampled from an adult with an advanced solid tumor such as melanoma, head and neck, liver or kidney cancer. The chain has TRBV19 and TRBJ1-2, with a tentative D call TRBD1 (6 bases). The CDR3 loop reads CASSMAGAYGYTF. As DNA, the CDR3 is TGTGCCAGTAGTATGGCAGGGGCCTATGGCTACACCTTC.